This TCR beta chain appears in the sequencing data of a study of shared clonotypes between healthy human individuals. About the research overall: The plates for each donor numbered three CD4 naive, three CD4 memory, two CD8 naive and one CD8 memory. Regarding the study as a whole: In having few donors, the study represented limited genetic and exposure-history diversity. In four donors, about 5% of naive CD4 clonotypes appeared in common.

V was pared by 2 bases and J by 2 bases, with 10 bases of the junction left unmatched. Germline assignment: CDR1 SGHNT and CDR2 YYREEE (reference sequence). The CDR3 loop spans 16 amino acids. Replicate sorted-subset PCRs were loaded with around 0.2 ug DNA, about 31,000 T cell genomes. Data came from immunoSEQ multiplex PCR; TCRdb stores just in-frame clones and leaves some out. The sample records roughly 2.4 million clones, almost 96% being singletons. Points on this clone: Its target is unknown.

The receptor comes from a man younger than 35 in good health. Sequencing used naive CD4+ T cells sorted from blood. Subset described: CD45RA+ positively selected. The gene calls are TRBV5-4 and TRBJ2-7, with 7 bases fitting TRBD2. The CDR3 protein is CASSLGSGAGPYEQYF. CDR3 nucleotides: TGTGCCAGCAGCTTAGGTTCGGGAGCGGGGCCCTACGAGCAGTACTTC.